This T cell receptor (beta chain) derives from a study of identical twins. Study outcomes and limitations: Cross-sectional statistical analysis was relied on for the conclusions, without the same donors being followed. Some out-of-frame alpha sequences were shared by twins, and these showed excess low generation probability.

The CDR3 length is 13 residues. Unmatched junction bases numbered 0, after V lost 0 bases and J lost 2 bases. Looked up from germline, CDR1 is DFQATT and CDR2 is SNEGSKA (reference sequence). Each donor (without exception) was a healthy Caucasian. In regard to this clonotype: As yet, its antigen is unknown.

Addition of a universal primer site occurred through template switching, and cDNA carried unique molecular identifiers. TCRdb re-called the 5' RACE reads through MiXCR, storing one row per CDR3 protein. The sample lists 350,000 to 450,000 distinct CDR3 sequences; less than 20% were seen once. This clonotype was sampled from a man aged 45-65 years in good health. Specimen: naive T cells sorted from blood. The V call is TRBV20-1, the J call TRBJ2-7; 8 bases are a match to TRBD2. The CDR3 loop reads CSARERGAYEQYF. CDR3 nucleotide sequence: TGCAGTGCTAGAGAGCGGGGGGCCTACGAGCAGTACTTC.